A single sample is the source of the 25 T cell receptor beta chains below, sequenced in a study of T cell responses to AZD1222 COVID-19 vaccine. Here immunoSEQ multiplex PCR was the method, and the copy in TCRdb shows in-frame clones only, minus some. The sample shows approximately 140,000 clones, about 90% of them seen only once. This specimen consisted of peripheral blood, obtained 28 days after the second AZD1222 dose. These receptors all come from an adult who received the AZD1222 COVID-19 vaccine.

The chain is built from TRBV9 and TRBJ1-1; D gene uncertain. The V gene's germline CDR1 is SGDLS and CDR2 YYNGEE. The CDR3 extends over 14 amino acids. Trimming removed 0 bases from V and 1 base from J, with 7 bases in between. DNA of the CDR3: TGTGCCAGCAGCGTAGTTTCGGGGAACACTGAAGCTTTCTTT. This encodes CASSVVSGNTEAFF. The variable domain in full, completed from reference TRBV9 and TRBJ1-1, reads DSGVTQTPKHLITATGQRVTLRCSPRSGDLSVYWYQQSLDQGLQFLIQYYNGEERAKGNILERFSAQQFPDLHSELNLSSLELGDSALYFCASSVVSGNTEAFFGQGTRLTVV.

The chain couples TRBV7-2 to TRBJ2-1; D is possibly TRBD1 or TRBD2 (6 bases each). The length of the CDR3 is 13 residues. Trimming removed 4 bases at V and 12 bases at J, with 16 bases between. Germline loops: CDR1 SGHTA, CDR2 FQGNSA. The CDR3, as DNA: TGTGCCAGCAGCTCGGCGAGGGGGGCAGGGCAGTTCTTC. Protein: CASSSARGAGQFF. The full variable domain, rest sourced from reference TRBV7-2 and TRBJ2-1, is GAGVSQSPSNKVTEKGKDVELRCDPISGHTALYWYRQSLGQGLEFLIYFQGNSAPDKSGLPSDRFSAERTGGSVSTLTIQRTQQEDSAVYLCASSSARGAGQFFGPGTRLTVL.

The chain couples TRBV7-2 to TRBJ2-5, with a possible D match to TRBD1 (5 bases). Looked up from germline, CDR1 is SGHTA and CDR2 is FQGNSA. The CDR3 length is 13 residues. V was cut by 2 bases and J by 7 bases, with 11 bases left in between. CDR3 sequence (DNA): TGTGCCAGCAGCTTAAGCCAGGGCGCGACCCAGTACTTC. Its translation: CASSLSQGATQYF.

This rearrangement joins TRBV7-9 to TRBJ1-4, with TRBD1 as a possible D gene (5 bases). Germline CDR1 and CDR2: SEHNR and FQNEAQ (reference sequence). The CDR3 covers 19 residues. Trimming took off 5 bases at V and 0 bases at J, with 22 bases between the two ends. The CDR3: CASSPGPLSGGTTNEKLFF. The CDR3 bases are TGTGCCAGCAGCCCAGGTCCTCTCTCCGGGGGGACAACTAATGAAAAACTGTTTTTT.

This chain links TRBV12-5 with TRBJ2-5, with 14 bases fitting TRBD2. This CDR3 comprises 15 residues. CDR1 and CDR2 (germline): LGHNT, FRNRAP. V trimming: 6 bases; J trimming: 6 bases; junction bases outside the gene matches: 6. This CDR3 reads CASGRTSGGSQTQYF. DNA of the CDR3: TGTGCTAGTGGACGGACTAGCGGGGGGAGTCAGACCCAGTACTTC.

The V call is TRBV5-1, the J call TRBJ1-3, with 7 bases identical to TRBD1. Germline assignment: CDR1 SGHRS and CDR2 YFSETQ. The CDR3 sequence is 16 residues long. The V and J ends lost 3 bases and 4 bases, in that order; junction bases with no gene match: 10. The CDR3 region is CASSSDRAVGGNTIYF. CDR3 coding DNA: TGCGCCAGCAGCTCCGACAGGGCAGTTGGCGGAAACACCATATATTTT.

This chain joins TRBV3-1 (or the pseudogene TRBV3-2) and TRBJ2-7; 12 bases map to TRBD2. The CDR3 is 16 residues long. Per germline, CDR1 LGHDT and CDR2 YNNKEL (reference sequence). Germline trimming cut 4 bases from V and 3 bases from J; bases unmatched to any gene: 7. CDR3 DNA sequence: TGTGCCAGCAGCCTGCCCCTAGCGGGGGGGAACTACGAGCAGTACTTC. Protein sequence: CASSLPLAGGNYEQYF.

V gene TRBV24-1 combines with J gene TRBJ2-7; D perhaps matches TRBD1 (6 bases). This CDR3 spans 12 amino acids. Germline CDR1 KGHDR, CDR2 SFDVKD. The germline V and J ends were trimmed by 2 bases and 9 bases, with 10 bases remaining between them. The CDR3 bases are TGTGCCACCAGTGATTCTACAGGGTTGCAGTACTTC. Its protein product is CATSDSTGLQYF.

The chain links TRBV19 to TRBJ2-1; D not certain. This CDR3 is 13 amino acids long. V gave up 6 bases and J gave up 1 base, with 7 bases separating them. Germline V gene data show CDR1 as LNHDA and CDR2 as SQIVND (reference sequence). The CDR3 sequence: CASSTTSYNEQFF. The DNA of the CDR3 is TGTGCCAGTAGCACTACTTCCTACAATGAGCAGTTCTTC.

CDR3 DNA: TGTGCCAGCAGCGAATCCTCCTGGGGGGCGAACACTGAAGCTTTCTTT. Its protein product is CASSESSWGANTEAFF. The rearrangement uses TRBV2 and TRBJ1-1, with TRBD1 as a possible D gene (6 bases). Germline CDR1 reads SNHLY; CDR2 reads FYNNEI. The CDR3 is 16 residues long. V lost 6 bases to trimming and J lost 1 base, with 18 bases between them. Drawing the rest from reference TRBV2 and TRBJ1-1, the complete variable domain is EPEVTQTPSHQVTQMGQEVILRCVPISNHLYFYWYRQILGQKVEFLVSFYNNEISEKSEIFDDQFSVERPDGSNFTLKIRSTKLEDSAMYFCASSESSWGANTEAFFGQGTRLTVV.

This chain uses TRBV6-1 with TRBJ2-1; 11 bases fit TRBD2. Trimming at V came to 3 bases and at J to 7 bases, leaving 5 bases not matched to a gene. Germline CDR1 MNHNS, CDR2 SASEGT. CDR3 length equals 15 residues. CDR3 sequence reads: CASSDVAGGQNEQFF. CDR3 sequence (DNA): TGTGCCAGCAGTGACGTAGCGGGGGGGCAGAATGAGCAGTTCTTC.

V usage is TRBV7-2 and J usage is TRBJ2-5; tentatively, D is TRBD2 (5 bases). The V gene lost 3 bases and the J gene lost 3 bases, with 8 bases spanning the gap. Germline assignment: CDR1 SGHTA and CDR2 FQGNSA. This CDR3 spans 13 amino acids. CDR3 in DNA: TGTGCCAGCAGCTTTACTAGAGAAGAGACCCAGTACTTC. Its translation: CASSFTREETQYF.

This clone was detected only once. The gene calls are TRBV6-6 and TRBJ1-5; 7 nucleotides agree with TRBD1. Germline CDR1 is MNHNY and CDR2 is SVGAGI (reference sequence). This CDR3 is built from 15 residues. V shed 4 bases and J 11 bases; nucleotides not matched to a gene: 14. DNA of the CDR3: TGTGCCAGCAGTTTTGGGACAGCGACCCAATCGGCCCAGCATTTT. It specifies CASSFGTATQSAQHF.

The genes are TRBV7-8 and TRBJ1-4, with D unresolved. Germline CDR1 SGHVS, CDR2 FQNEAQ. The V and J ends lost 5 bases and 2 bases respectively, with 18 bases between them. The CDR3 loop spans 17 amino acids. CDR3 DNA sequence: TGTGCCAGCAGCGGCGGGGTGAGGGTGGGGACTAATGAAAAACTGTTTTTT. Its protein is CASSGGVRVGTNEKLFF.

This rearrangement joins TRBV6-2 or TRBV6-3 to TRBJ1-5; D possibly corresponds to TRBD1 (6 bases). V gave up 6 bases and J gave up 5 bases, with 17 bases separating them. The CDR3 is 15 residues long. Germline lookup yields CDR1 MNHEY and CDR2 SVGEGT. The CDR3 sequence: CASSDSRGAHQPQHF. The CDR3 DNA reads as TGTGCCAGCAGCGACAGCCGGGGGGCCCATCAGCCCCAGCATTTT.

The rearrangement uses TRBV6-6 and TRBJ1-5; 7 bases are shared with TRBD1. CDR3 size: 14 residues. The J segment lost 7 bases and the V segment lost 6 bases, leaving 9 bases of the junction unmatched. CDR1 is MNHNY, CDR2 SVGAGI, per germline (reference sequence). CDR3 in amino acids: CASRRGTAGQPQHF. The CDR3 nucleotides read TGTGCCAGCAGGCGCGGGACAGCCGGGCAGCCCCAGCATTTT.

The chain uses TRBV7-2 and TRBJ2-7; TRBD1 matches 10 bases. CDR3 length equals 13 residues. The junction had 1 base not matched to a gene; V was cut back by 5 bases and J by 3 bases. The V gene's germline CDR1 is SGHTA and CDR2 FQGNSA. The CDR3 loop is CASSRDRGYEQYF. CDR3 coding DNA: TGTGCCAGCAGCCGGGACAGGGGCTACGAGCAGTACTTC. The full variable domain, in which reference TRBV7-2 and TRBJ2-7 provide the parts outside the CDR3, is GAGVSQSPSNKVTEKGKDVELRCDPISGHTALYWYRQSLGQGLEFLIYFQGNSAPDKSGLPSDRFSAERTGGSVSTLTIQRTQQEDSAVYLCASSRDRGYEQYFGPGTRLTVT.

This chain's CDR3 is CASGLYVTRMADTQYF. CDR3 sequence (DNA): TGTGCTAGTGGTTTGTACGTGACACGGATGGCAGATACGCAGTATTTT. The chain combines TRBV12-5 with TRBJ2-3; D is ambiguous. V dropped 2 bases and J dropped 4 bases, with 16 bases sitting between them. This CDR3 spans 16 amino acids. Germline V gene sequence: CDR1 LGHNT, CDR2 FRNRAP. Full variable domain (missing parts from reference TRBV12-5 and TRBJ2-3): DARVTQTPRHKVTEMGQEVTMRCQPILGHNTVFWYRQTMMQGLELLAYFRNRAPLDDSGMPKDRFSAEMPDATLATLKIQPSEPRDSAVYFCASGLYVTRMADTQYFGPGTRLTVL.

This clone was observed a single time. The chain has TRBV11-1 and TRBJ1-6; TRBD1 matches 8 bases. CDR3 size: 14 residues. In germline, CDR1 is SGHAT, CDR2 FQDESV (reference sequence). The ends lost 4 bases at V and 13 bases at J; junction bases unmatched: 9. The CDR3 coding sequence is TGTGCCAGCAGCTCGGACAGGGCGGGTTCGCCCCTCCACTTT. Translating it yields CASSSDRAGSPLHF.

The chain employs TRBV9 and TRBJ2-3, with 16 bases that match TRBD2. The CDR3 totals 19 residues. CDR1 and CDR2 from the germline V gene are SGDLS and YYNGEE. V lost 0 bases, J lost 4 bases, and 8 bases stayed unmatched. CDR3 region: CASSVALGTSGRGADTQYF. The CDR3 bases are TGTGCCAGCAGCGTAGCCCTCGGGACTAGCGGGAGGGGAGCAGATACGCAGTATTTT.

The V and J genes are TRBV12-2 and TRBJ1-1. TRBV12-2 is classified as a pseudogene. CDR3 length: 13 amino acids. CDR3 protein: CASRLCMNTEAFF. The CDR3 nucleotides are TGTGCAAGTCGCCTCTGTATGAACACTGAAGCTTTCTTT.

The chain employs TRBV5-4 and TRBJ2-7, with 7 nucleotides matching TRBD2. After removal of 4 bases from V and 7 bases from J, the junction contained 14 bases not matched to a gene. The CDR3 has 15 residues. CDR1 and CDR2 (germline): SGHNT, YYREEE (reference sequence). In DNA, the CDR3 is TGTGCCAGCAGCCCAGAGGCGCGGGAGCATCGGGAGCAGTACTTC. Amino acid sequence: CASSPEAREHREQYF.

This clone was seen a single time. The chain links TRBV30 to TRBJ1-2; 11 positions match TRBD1. Germline-derived CDR1 and CDR2 are GTSNPN and SVGIG (reference sequence). CDR3 length: 15 amino acids. With 0 bases clipped from V and 8 bases from J, the junction kept 8 bases outside the gene matches. The CDR3 DNA follows: TGTGCCTGGAGTGTAATGGGACAGGGGGGATCGGGCTACACCTTC. Its translation is CAWSVMGQGGSGYTF. The full variable domain, in which reference TRBV30 and TRBJ1-2 provide the parts outside the CDR3, is SQTIHQWPATLVQPVGSPLSLECTVEGTSNPNLYWYRQAAGRGLQLLFYSVGIGQISSEVPQNLSASRPQDRQFILSSKKLLLSDSGFYLCAWSVMGQGGSGYTFGSGTRLTVV.

This clone appeared a single time. J is TRBJ2-7 and V is TRBV19; 7 positions agree with TRBD2. After removal of 5 bases from V and 1 base from J, the junction contained 8 bases not matched to a gene. The CDR3 covers 15 residues. CDR1 and CDR2 from the germline V gene are LNHDA and SQIVND (reference sequence). CDR3 in amino acids: CASSSSAGLSYEQYF. The DNA of the CDR3 is TGTGCCAGTAGTTCCTCCGCGGGACTATCCTACGAGCAGTACTTC.

The CDR3 DNA follows: TGTGCCAGCAGCTTGGCAGGGGCACACACCATATATTTT. Protein product: CASSLAGAHTIYF. The chain links TRBV7-6 to TRBJ1-3, with D possibly TRBD1 on 6 matching bases. Germline CDR1 SGHVS, CDR2 FNYEAQ. The CDR3 is 13 residues long. Trimming stripped 3 bases from V and 8 bases from J, with 11 bases between.